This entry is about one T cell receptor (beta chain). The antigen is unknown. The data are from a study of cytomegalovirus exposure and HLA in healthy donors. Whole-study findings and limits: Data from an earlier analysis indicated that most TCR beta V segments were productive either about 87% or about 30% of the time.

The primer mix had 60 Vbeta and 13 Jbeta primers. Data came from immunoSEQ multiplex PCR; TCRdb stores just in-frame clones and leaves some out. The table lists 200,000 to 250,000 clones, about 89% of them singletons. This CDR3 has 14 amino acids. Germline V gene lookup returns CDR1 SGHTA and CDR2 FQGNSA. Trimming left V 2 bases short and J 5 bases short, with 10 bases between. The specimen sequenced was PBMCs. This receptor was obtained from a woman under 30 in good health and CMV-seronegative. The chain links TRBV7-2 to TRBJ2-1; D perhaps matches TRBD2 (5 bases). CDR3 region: CASSLIARDNEQFF. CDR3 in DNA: TGTGCCAGCAGCTTAATAGCGAGAGACAATGAGCAGTTCTTC.